Presented here are 31 T cell receptor beta chains from one specimen sequenced in a study of CD8+ T cells in alopecia areata. Sequencing used cDNA as its template, made by extracting RNA and reverse transcribing it. This table comes from immunoSEQ multiplex PCR, and its TCRdb copy is limited to in-frame clones, with some not included. Counted here are some 180,000 clones, about 53% occurring once; the ten biggest clones make up roughly 10%. This sample's treatment: oral pan-JAK inhibitor, 5-10 mg twice daily. The specimen was CD8+ T cells sorted from blood, collected at week 24, from a patient treated with tofacitinib. These receptor sequences come from a human donor with alopecia areata.

The chain links TRBV9 to TRBJ1-2; 7 nucleotides agree with TRBD1. The V and J ends lost 3 bases and 8 bases, in that order; junction bases with no gene match: 10. The CDR3 extends over 14 amino acids. Germline lookup yields CDR1 SGDLS and CDR2 YYNGEE. CDR3 DNA: TGTGCCAGCAGCGGAACCGGGACAGCTCGCGGCTACACCTTC. It codes for CASSGTGTARGYTF.

The J gene is TRBJ2-7, the V gene TRBV4-1; D ambiguous. Germline-derived CDR1 and CDR2 are MGHRA and YSYEKL. V dropped 0 bases and J dropped 6 bases, with 9 bases sitting between them. The CDR3 is 13 residues long. The CDR3 sequence is CASSQDRASEQYF. The CDR3 DNA follows: TGCGCCAGCAGCCAAGATCGCGCATCCGAGCAGTACTTC.

J is TRBJ2-7 and V is TRBV5-1, with a possible D match to TRBD2 (5 bases). The germline V gene encodes CDR1 SGHRS and CDR2 YFSETQ. The CDR3 length is 13 residues. Deletions cut 5 bases from V and 3 bases from J, with 12 bases between. CDR3 nucleotide sequence: TGCGCCAGCAGACTGGACGGGAACTACGAGCAGTACTTC. It codes for CASRLDGNYEQYF.

This rearrangement joins TRBV9 to TRBJ2-7; tentatively, D is TRBD2 (6 bases). The germline V gene encodes CDR1 SGDLS and CDR2 YYNGEE. This CDR3 contains 16 residues. V lost 0 bases and J 4 bases, leaving 17 bases between the germline ends. The CDR3 here is CASSVGSERAVYEQYF. The CDR3 nucleotides are TGTGCCAGCAGCGTAGGTTCAGAGCGGGCAGTATACGAGCAGTACTTC.

The gene calls are TRBV11-2 and TRBJ1-1, with TRBD1 as a possible D gene (5 bases). Trimming pared 1 base from V and 10 bases from J, leaving 10 bases between. Germline V gene data show CDR1 as SGHAT and CDR2 as FQNNGV. This CDR3 spans 12 amino acids. CDR3 residues: CASSLGWGRAFF. CDR3 nucleotides: TGTGCCAGCAGCTTAGGCTGGGGACGAGCTTTCTTT.

The chain couples TRBV7-2 to TRBJ1-1, with TRBD1 identical over 7 bases. With V trimmed by 1 base and J by 5 bases, 4 bases remained unmatched. The CDR3 length is 14 residues. Germline V gene data show CDR1 as SGHTA and CDR2 as FQGNSA. The CDR3 here is CASSLEGGWTEAFF. CDR3 coding DNA: TGTGCCAGCAGCTTAGAAGGGGGCTGGACTGAAGCTTTCTTT.

This sequence joins TRBV2 and TRBJ2-1; 13 positions agree with TRBD2. CDR3 length: 17 residues. Trimming cost V 5 bases and J 2 bases; bases outside gene matches: 6. From germline, CDR1 is SNHLY and CDR2 FYNNEI. DNA of the CDR3: TGTGCCAGCAGTACCACGACTAGCGGGGGGACCTACAATGAGCAGTTCTTC. This translates into CASSTTTSGGTYNEQFF.

A few counts support this clone. This chain links TRBV2 with TRBJ1-1; possibly TRBD1 for D (6 bases). This CDR3 is built from 11 residues. V gave up 7 bases and J gave up 4 bases, with 7 bases separating them. Germline CDR1 is SNHLY and CDR2 is FYNNEI. The CDR3 loop reads CASKGGTEAFF. The CDR3 coding sequence is TGTGCCAGCAAAGGGGGCACTGAAGCTTTCTTT.

This chain connects TRBV11-2 to TRBJ2-1; the match to TRBD1 covers 10 bases. The CDR3 extends over 16 amino acids. CDR1 and CDR2 from the germline V gene are SGHAT and FQNNGV. The trim removed 1 base at V and 4 bases at J, leaving 4 bases unmatched. Written as DNA, the CDR3 is TGTGCCAGCAGCTTAGGACAGGGGGCTATTTACAATGAGCAGTTCTTC. It codes for CASSLGQGAIYNEQFF.

This clone was detected only a few times. The V gene is TRBV25-1, the J gene TRBJ2-1, with unresolved D. Trimming removed 5 bases at V and 8 bases at J, with 4 bases between. The germline V gene encodes CDR1 MGHDK and CDR2 SYGVNS. The CDR3 runs to 10 residues. The CDR3 coding sequence is TGTGCCAGCAGTCTCTATGAGCAGTTCTTC. The encoded protein is CASSLYEQFF.

Regarding this clone: At one end, the junction sequence differs from germline, possibly due to a read error. The chain carries TRBV5-4 and TRBJ1-4; D might be TRBD1 (5 bases). From germline, CDR1 is SGHNT and CDR2 YYREEE (reference sequence). The CDR3 covers 17 residues. The CDR3 loop reads CASSQDTASGAGEKLFF. CDR3 coding DNA: TGCGCCAGCAGCCAAGACACGGCCAGCGGGGCGGGGGAAAAACTGTTTTTT.

This chain connects TRBV19 to TRBJ2-1; a weak D match, TRBD1 (6 bases). Germline CDR1 is LNHDA and CDR2 is SQIVND (reference sequence). Trimming pared 7 bases from V and 0 bases from J, leaving 13 bases between. CDR3 length equals 15 residues. The CDR3 loop is CASTDSPSSYNEQFF. The CDR3 DNA follows: TGTGCCAGTACGGACAGCCCCAGCTCCTACAATGAGCAGTTCTTC.

The chain combines TRBV28 with TRBJ1-6; a possible D gene is TRBD1 (5 bases). Trimming shortened V by 6 bases and J by 11 bases, and 17 bases separated the two germline ends. Germline loops: CDR1 MDHEN, CDR2 SYDVKM. The CDR3 runs 14 residues. CDR3 sequence: CASRWGGTGAPLHF. The CDR3 coding sequence is TGTGCCAGCAGGTGGGGGGGAACGGGGGCACCCCTCCACTTT. Filled out from reference TRBV28 and TRBJ1-6, the complete variable domain reads DVKVTQSSRYLVKRTGEKVFLECVQDMDHENMFWYRQDPGLGLRLIYFSYDVKMKEKGDIPEGYSVSREKKERFSLILESASTNQTSMYLCASRWGGTGAPLHFGNGTRLTVT.

J is TRBJ2-3 and V is TRBV27; D may be TRBD2 (6 bases). Germline V CDR1 and CDR2: MNHEY, SMNVEV (reference sequence). The CDR3 extends over 16 amino acids. Trimming shortened V by 2 bases and J by 1 base, and 13 bases separated the two germline ends. DNA for the CDR3: TGTGCCAGCAGTTTAAATGGCCCTAGCGGCACAGATACGCAGTATTTT. Translated: CASSLNGPSGTDTQYF.

There are a few counts of this clone. The chain has TRBV5-6 and TRBJ1-1, with a weak D call TRBD1 (6 bases). The CDR3 is 13 amino acids. The germline V gene encodes CDR1 SGHDT and CDR2 YYEEEE. Trimming took off 4 bases at V and 1 base at J, with 8 bases between the two ends. The CDR3 here is CASSPQGNTEAFF. CDR3 DNA: TGTGCCAGCAGCCCACAGGGGAACACTGAAGCTTTCTTT.

The genes are TRBV9 and TRBJ1-2, with D perhaps matching TRBD1 (5 bases). The V gene lost 0 bases and the J gene lost 8 bases, with 8 bases spanning the gap. CDR1 is SGDLS and CDR2 is YYNGEE in the germline V gene. The CDR3 sequence is 12 residues long. This CDR3 reads CASSVAGKGYTF. CDR3 sequence (DNA): TGTGCCAGCAGCGTAGCAGGGAAAGGCTACACCTTC.

V and J are TRBV29-1 and TRBJ1-2; D may be TRBD1 (6 bases). In germline, CDR1 is SQVTM, CDR2 ANQGSEA. The V and J ends lost 6 bases and 6 bases respectively, with 8 bases between them. This CDR3 is 10 amino acids long. CDR3: CSVRQDGYTF. The CDR3 DNA reads TGCAGCGTCCGACAGGATGGCTACACCTTC.

This clone is a singleton in its sample. The chain employs TRBV19 and TRBJ1-5; 11 bases are shared with TRBD1. Germline loops: CDR1 LNHDA, CDR2 SQIVND (reference sequence). V trimming: 5 bases; J trimming: 4 bases; junction bases outside the gene matches: 4. CDR3 length equals 15 residues. The CDR3 loop reads CASSWTGGENQPQHF. The CDR3 region has the DNA TGTGCCAGTAGTTGGACAGGGGGCGAGAATCAGCCCCAGCATTTT.

This clone has a single count. The V gene is TRBV2, the J gene TRBJ2-7, with no clear D. Germline CDR1 is SNHLY and CDR2 is FYNNEI. The CDR3 loop spans 12 amino acids. V lost 8 bases and J 2 bases, leaving 10 bases between the germline ends. In DNA form, the CDR3 reads TGTGCCAGCTCCCCAGAAACCTACGAGCAGTACTTC. Translating gives CASSPETYEQYF.

V is TRBV4-3 and J is TRBJ1-2; 7 positions agree with TRBD1. The CDR3 has 13 residues. V dropped 4 bases and J dropped 5; count of bases not matched to a gene: 4. Germline V gives CDR1 LGHNA, CDR2 YSLEER. As DNA, the CDR3 is TGCGCCAGCAGCCCGTCGACAGGGTATGGCTACACCTTC. Translation: CASSPSTGYGYTF.

The chain has TRBV7-9 and TRBJ2-3, with a weak D call TRBD1 (6 bases). The germline V gene encodes CDR1 SEHNR and CDR2 FQNEAQ (reference sequence). The length of the CDR3 is 14 residues. The V end was cut by 9 bases, the J end by 3 bases, with 16 bases between. The chain's CDR3 is CASLGQGTTDTQYF. CDR3 bases: TGTGCCAGTCTGGGGCAGGGGACGACAGATACGCAGTATTTT.

There are a few counts of this clone. This rearrangement joins TRBV2 to TRBJ2-6; D is undetermined. The CDR3 is 14 amino acids. CDR1 SNHLY and CDR2 FYNNEI come from the germline V gene. Trimming shortened V by 1 base and J by 4 bases, and 5 bases separated the two germline ends. The CDR3 region is CASSEVVGANVLTF. The CDR3 nucleotides read TGTGCCAGCAGTGAAGTGGTCGGGGCCAACGTCCTGACTTTC. The full variable domain, its missing parts supplied by reference TRBV2 and TRBJ2-6, is EPEVTQTPSHQVTQMGQEVILRCVPISNHLYFYWYRQILGQKVEFLVSFYNNEISEKSEIFDDQFSVERPDGSNFTLKIRSTKLEDSAMYFCASSEVVGANVLTFGAGSRLTVL.

V is TRBV11-2 and J is TRBJ2-2; D not resolved. Trimming left V 1 base short and J 1 base short, with 4 bases between. The CDR3 loop spans 14 amino acids. Germline CDR1 reads SGHAT; CDR2 reads FQNNGV. The CDR3 protein is CASSLVGNTGELFF. The CDR3 nucleotides are TGTGCCAGCAGCTTAGTTGGGAACACCGGGGAGCTGTTTTTT. The full variable domain, rest sourced from reference TRBV11-2 and TRBJ2-2, is EAGVAQSPRYKIIEKRQSVAFWCNPISGHATLYWYQQILGQGPKLLIQFQNNGVVDDSQLPKDRFSAERLKGVDSTLKIQPAKLEDSAVYLCASSLVGNTGELFFGEGSRLTVL.

This sequence joins TRBV4-2 and TRBJ2-1; maybe TRBD2 (6 bases). Per the germline V gene, CDR1 is LGHNA and CDR2 is YNFKEQ. This CDR3 is 15 amino acids long. The V end was cut by 4 bases, the J end by 4 bases, with 14 bases between. The CDR3 DNA is TGTGCCAGCAGCCCATCTAGGGGACTGTACAATGAGCAGTTCTTC. Amino acids: CASSPSRGLYNEQFF.

This clone was counted a few times. This chain links TRBV7-8 with TRBJ2-5, with a tentative D call TRBD2 (6 bases). CDR1 SGHVS and CDR2 FQNEAQ come from the germline V gene. V was cut by 3 bases and J by 5 bases, with 10 bases left in between. CDR3 length equals 13 residues. This chain's CDR3 is CASSLGGWETQYF. The CDR3 DNA reads TGTGCCAGCAGCTTGGGGGGATGGGAGACCCAGTACTTC.

This clone was counted only a few times. This sequence joins TRBV29-1 and TRBJ2-3; 8 bases map to TRBD1. V lost 6 bases, J lost 4 bases, and 12 bases stayed unmatched. Germline CDR1 reads SQVTM; CDR2 reads ANQGSEA. The CDR3 sequence is 15 residues long. CDR3 DNA: TGCAGCGTGGACGGGGCGGACAGGGACCCAGATACGCAGTATTTT. This encodes CSVDGADRDPDTQYF.

The chain joins TRBV9 to TRBJ2-3, with D uncertain. CDR1 SGDLS and CDR2 YYNGEE come from the germline V gene. V lost 0 bases to trimming and J lost 2 bases, with 13 bases between them. This CDR3 region has 16 residues. The CDR3 spells CASSVGQGPVTDTQYF. The CDR3 DNA sequence: TGTGCCAGCAGCGTAGGGCAAGGACCAGTCACAGATACGCAGTATTTT.

The chain is built from TRBV27 and TRBJ2-7; TRBD2 matches 8 bases. The CDR3 extends over 15 amino acids. Per germline, CDR1 MNHEY and CDR2 SMNVEV (reference sequence). Germline trimming cut 5 bases from V and 3 bases from J; bases unmatched to any gene: 9. DNA for the CDR3: TGTGCCAGCAGTCCGAGCGGGGGTTACGACTACGAGCAGTACTTC. It encodes CASSPSGGYDYEQYF.

The J gene is TRBJ1-6, the V gene TRBV7-9; the match to TRBD1 covers 7 bases. Germline CDR1 is SEHNR and CDR2 is FQNEAQ (reference sequence). The CDR3 has 16 residues. V gave up 2 bases and J gave up 6 bases; unmatched junction bases: 7. Here the CDR3 reads CASSLPPGQFNSPLHF. The CDR3 DNA reads as TGTGCCAGCAGCTTACCTCCGGGACAGTTTAATTCACCCCTCCACTTT.

V and J are TRBV20-1 and TRBJ1-1, with D possibly TRBD1 on 5 matching bases. Germline lookup yields CDR1 DFQATT and CDR2 SNEGSKA (reference sequence). This CDR3 contains 11 residues. V was trimmed by 0 bases and J by 7 bases, leaving 6 bases between them. The CDR3 spells CSARDTGEAFF. DNA of the CDR3: TGCAGTGCTAGAGATACAGGTGAAGCTTTCTTT.

The gene calls are TRBV4-1 and TRBJ2-7; D remains unclear. The V end was cut by 0 bases, the J end by 1 base, with 10 bases between. From germline, CDR1 is MGHRA and CDR2 YSYEKL. The CDR3 totals 15 residues. CDR3: CASSQDKGPSYEQYF. DNA of the CDR3: TGCGCCAGCAGCCAAGATAAAGGGCCATCCTACGAGCAGTACTTC.